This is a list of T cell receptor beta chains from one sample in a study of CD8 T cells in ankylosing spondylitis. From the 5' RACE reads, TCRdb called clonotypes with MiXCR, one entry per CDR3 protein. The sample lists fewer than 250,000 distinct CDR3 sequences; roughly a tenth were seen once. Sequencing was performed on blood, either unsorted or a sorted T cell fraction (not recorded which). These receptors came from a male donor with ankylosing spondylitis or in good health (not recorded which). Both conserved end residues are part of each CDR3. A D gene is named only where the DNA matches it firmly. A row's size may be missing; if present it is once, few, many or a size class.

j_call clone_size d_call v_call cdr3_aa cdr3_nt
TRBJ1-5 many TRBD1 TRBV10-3 CAISEIQGTPQHF TGTGCCATCAGTGAGATACAGGGGACGCCCCAGCATTTT
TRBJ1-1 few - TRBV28 CASSTLPLQLNTEAFF TGTGCCAGCAGTACTCTCCCACTCCAATTGAACACTGAAGCTTTCTTT
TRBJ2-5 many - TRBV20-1 CSARRHTAMETQYF TGCAGTGCTAGGAGACACACCGCGATGGAGACCCAGTACTTC
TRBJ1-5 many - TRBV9 CASSDSGGQPQHF TGTGCCAGCAGTGATAGTGGGGGGCAGCCCCAGCATTTT
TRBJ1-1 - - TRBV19 CASSMVRASTEAFF TGTGCCAGTAGTATGGTCAGGGCATCCACTGAAGCTTTCTTT
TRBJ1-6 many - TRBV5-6 CASSSTQNSPLHF TGTGCCAGCAGCTCCACCCAAAATTCACCCCTCCACTTT
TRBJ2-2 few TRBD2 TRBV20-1 CSAARLAGGRHTGELFF TGCAGTGCCGCAAGGCTAGCGGGGGGGCGGCACACCGGGGAGCTGTTTTTT
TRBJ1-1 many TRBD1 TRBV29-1 CSVGQGDTEAFF TGCAGCGTGGGACAGGGGGACACTGAAGCTTTCTTT
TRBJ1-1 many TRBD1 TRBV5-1 CASSLQGGGEREAFF TGCGCCAGCAGCTTGCAGGGGGGTGGGGAACGGGAAGCTTTCTTT
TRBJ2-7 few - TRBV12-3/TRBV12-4 CATTLGGEQYF TGTGCCACGACCCTTGGGGGGGAGCAGTACTTC
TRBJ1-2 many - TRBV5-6 CASSTDRTTDYGYTF TGTGCCAGCAGCACTGACAGGACCACTGACTATGGCTACACCTTC
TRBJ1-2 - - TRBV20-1 CLPMVSNYGYTF TGCCTCCCCATGGTATCTAACTATGGCTACACCTTC
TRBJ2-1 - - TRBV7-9 CASSLGIGGAIGNEPFF TGTGCCAGCAGCTTAGGTATTGGGGGGGCGATAGGGAATGAGCCGTTCTTC
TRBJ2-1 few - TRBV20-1 CSAPGHGSYNEQFF TGCAGTGCCCCGGGACATGGCTCCTACAATGAGCAGTTCTTC